One TCR beta chain is described in this entry. Its antigen is unknown. Profiling relied on immunoSEQ multiplex PCR, and the TCRdb table lists in-frame clones only, not all of them. The sample holds 25,000 or so clones, roughly 90% seen once. The entry originates in a study of graft-versus-host responses after intestinal transplantation. General study points: Allograft graft-versus-host to host-versus-graft clonal ratios ran high in patients with graft-donor T cell macrochimerism. GvH clone levels peaked in circulation, and this peak was associated with early post-transplant HvG declines.

The specimen comprised PBMCs, sampled almost 40 days after intestinal transplant. This sequence was found in a human patient who received an intestinal transplant, so some T cells may come from the graft donor.

This chain's CDR3 is CATRRTDNEQFF. CDR3 nucleotides: TGCGCCACCCGGAGGACCGACAATGAGCAGTTCTTC. This rearrangement joins TRBV5-1 to TRBJ2-1, with D perhaps TRBD2 (5 bases). CDR1 SGHRS and CDR2 YFSETQ come from the germline V gene. This CDR3 is built from 12 residues. The V end lost 9 bases, the J end lost 5 bases, and 12 bases lay between the germline ends.